Following are 13 T cell receptor beta chains from one sample sequenced in a study of Graves' ophthalmopathy and Graves' hyperthyroidism. Scientists amplified the TCR beta CDR3 regions from RNA transcripts. HTBI-primed RT-PCR formed the first round, and a multiplex PCR formed the second. TCRdb used MiXCR to reprocess the multiplex PCR reads, holding one entry per CDR3 protein. The table has hundreds of thousands of distinct CDR3 sequences, around 21% seen once; the top ten hold around 3%. The sequencing sample was made of peripheral blood. These receptor sequences come from a young woman with stable Graves' hyperthyroidism.

This clonotype appeared a few times. This sequence joins TRBV30 and TRBJ2-7; D is perhaps TRBD1 (7 bases). The germline V gene has CDR1 GTSNPN and CDR2 SVGIG (reference sequence). The V gene lost 2 bases and the J gene lost 7 bases, with 15 bases spanning the gap. This CDR3 comprises 13 residues. The CDR3 DNA is TGTGCCTGGAGTCTCGGCAGGGGGGTTGAGCAGTACTTC. Protein product: CAWSLGRGVEQYF.

This clonotype was found once. The chain joins TRBV12-3 or TRBV12-4 to TRBJ2-7; TRBD1 aligns across 11 bases. V dropped 3 bases and J dropped 6; count of bases not matched to a gene: 7. The CDR3 spans 15 residues. The CDR3 spells CASSFLGTGGSEQYF. The CDR3 DNA reads TGTGCCAGCAGTTTCCTCGGGACAGGGGGTAGCGAGCAGTACTTC.

Ten or more counts support this clonotype. This chain links TRBV5-1 with TRBJ2-5; TRBD2 is a possible D gene (5 bases). The germline CDR1 and CDR2 sequences are SGHRS and YFSETQ. The CDR3 spans 15 residues. V was cut by 2 bases and J by 1 base, with 12 bases left in between. CDR3 DNA sequence: TGCGCCAGCAGCTTCGGACCCAGCGGCCAAGAGACCCAGTACTTC. This gives the protein CASSFGPSGQETQYF.

The sample holds many counts of this clonotype. The chain uses TRBV7-9 and TRBJ2-2, with 9 bases aligning to TRBD1. Unmatched junction bases numbered 5, after V lost 5 bases and J lost 4 bases. This CDR3 has 15 residues. CDR1 and CDR2 from the germline V gene are SEHNR and FQNEAQ (reference sequence). CDR3 nucleotides: TGTGCCAGCAGCACGAGGACAGGGGTCACCGGGGAGCTGTTTTTT. Amino acid sequence: CASSTRTGVTGELFF.

Many counts were recorded for this clonotype. The genes are TRBV2 and TRBJ1-2, with TRBD1 identical over 7 bases. This CDR3 spans 12 amino acids. Germline-derived CDR1 and CDR2 are SNHLY and FYNNEI. Trimming at V came to 7 bases and at J to 7 bases, leaving 6 bases not matched to a gene. The CDR3 nucleotides are TGTGCCAGCACTATAACAGGGGCTGGCTACACCTTC. It translates to CASTITGAGYTF. The full variable domain, rest sourced from reference TRBV2 and TRBJ1-2, is EPEVTQTPSHQVTQMGQEVILRCVPISNHLYFYWYRQILGQKVEFLVSFYNNEISEKSEIFDDQFSVERPDGSNFTLKIRSTKLEDSAMYFCASTITGAGYTFGSGTRLTVV.

This clonotype was seen repeatedly, ten times or more. This chain links TRBV27 with TRBJ1-1, with D perhaps TRBD1 (6 bases). The CDR3 has 15 amino acids. The germline CDR1 and CDR2 sequences are MNHEY and SMNVEV (reference sequence). V lost 4 bases and J 11 bases, leaving 23 bases between the germline ends. Written as DNA, the CDR3 is TGTGCCAGCAGTTCATATTGGGACGGCGATAGGGGGGCTTTCTTT. It codes for CASSSYWDGDRGAFF.

This clonotype has a count of ten or more. The CDR3 DNA is TGTGCCAGCAGACCGGGAGGAAGCTCCTACGAGCAGTACTTC. This gives the protein CASRPGGSSYEQYF. The V gene is TRBV28, the J gene TRBJ2-7, with 7 positions matching TRBD2. This CDR3 spans 14 amino acids. The germline gives CDR1 MDHEN, CDR2 SYDVKM. V lost 6 bases and J lost 0; bases outside the gene matches: 5.

This chain joins TRBV7-9 and TRBJ2-5; weak D call: TRBD1 (6 bases). Germline CDR1 reads SEHNR; CDR2 reads FQNEAQ (reference sequence). Trimming pared 7 bases from V and 1 base from J, leaving 13 bases between. The CDR3 is 14 residues long. This CDR3 reads CASIAFRGQETQYF. Written as DNA, the CDR3 is TGTGCCAGCATCGCCTTCAGGGGCCAAGAGACCCAGTACTTC. Supplemented by reference TRBV7-9 and TRBJ2-5, the full variable domain reads DTGVSQNPRHKITKRGQNVTFRCDPISEHNRLYWYRQTLGQGPEFLTYFQNEAQLEKSRLLSDRFSAERPKGSFSTLEIQRTEQGDSAMYLCASIAFRGQETQYFGPGTRLLVL.

This clonotype was recorded at least ten times. V gene TRBV7-3 combines with J gene TRBJ2-3; D gene unclear. CDR3 length equals 14 residues. The V gene lost 4 bases and the J gene lost 8 bases, with 16 bases spanning the gap. Per germline, CDR1 SGHTA and CDR2 FQGTGA. CDR3 protein: CASSSPPHSATQYF. CDR3 bases: TGTGCCAGCAGCTCCCCTCCTCACTCGGCTACGCAGTATTTT.

This clonotype was counted ten times or more. V and J are TRBV4-2 and TRBJ1-1, with 8 positions matching TRBD1. The CDR3 totals 16 residues. V lost 4 bases, J lost 3 bases, and 10 bases stayed unmatched. From germline, CDR1 is LGHNA and CDR2 YNFKEQ. For the CDR3, the DNA is TGTGCCAGCAGCCGTGGGGGCGGACAGGGATACACTGAAGCTTTCTTT. It yields the protein CASSRGGGQGYTEAFF.

The rearrangement joins TRBV30 to TRBJ2-7, with no clear D. Between the trimmed V and J ends, which lost 4 bases and 3 bases, there was a span of 13 bases. This CDR3 has 13 amino acids. Germline assignment: CDR1 GTSNPN and CDR2 SVGIG (reference sequence). CDR3 bases: TGTGCCTGGACTTCCGACCGGCGCTACGAGCAGTACTTC. Translation: CAWTSDRRYEQYF. Combining the CDR3 with reference TRBV30 and TRBJ2-7 gives the whole variable domain SQTIHQWPATLVQPVGSPLSLECTVEGTSNPNLYWYRQAAGRGLQLLFYSVGIGQISSEVPQNLSASRPQDRQFILSSKKLLLSDSGFYLCAWTSDRRYEQYFGPGTRLTVT.

This clonotype was counted ten times or more. The chain is built from TRBV15 and TRBJ2-5; 10 nucleotides line up with TRBD1. From germline, CDR1 is LNHNV and CDR2 YYDKDF (reference sequence). With 4 bases clipped from V and 5 bases from J, the junction kept 4 bases outside the gene matches. This CDR3 has 14 residues. CDR3 sequence reads: CATSIDRGRETQYF. The CDR3 coding sequence is TGTGCCACCAGCATCGACAGGGGGCGGGAGACCCAGTACTTC.

This clonotype was picked up many times. This chain joins TRBV6-5 and TRBJ2-7; 8 bases agree with TRBD1. Germline CDR1 reads MNHEY; CDR2 reads SVGAGI. The CDR3 is made up of 13 amino acids. The V and J ends lost 5 bases and 2 bases, in that order; junction bases with no gene match: 2. The CDR3 protein is CASSRDRTYEQYF. CDR3 coding DNA: TGTGCCAGCAGTAGGGACAGGACCTACGAGCAGTACTTC.